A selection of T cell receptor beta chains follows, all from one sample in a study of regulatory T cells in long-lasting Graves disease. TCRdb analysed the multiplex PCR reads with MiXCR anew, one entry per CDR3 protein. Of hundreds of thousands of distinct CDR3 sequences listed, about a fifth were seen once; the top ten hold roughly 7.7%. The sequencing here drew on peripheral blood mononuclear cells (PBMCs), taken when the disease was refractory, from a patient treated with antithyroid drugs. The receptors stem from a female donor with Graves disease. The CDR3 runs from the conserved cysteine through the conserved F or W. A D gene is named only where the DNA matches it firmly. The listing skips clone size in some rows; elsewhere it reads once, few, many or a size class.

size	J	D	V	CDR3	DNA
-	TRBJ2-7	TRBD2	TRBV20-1	CSVKREPGEQYF	TGCAGCGTCAAGCGGGAGCCTGGCGAGCAGTACTTC
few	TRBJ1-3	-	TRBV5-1	CASSPDNTGNTIYF	TGCGCCAGCAGCCCGGATAATACTGGAAACACCATATATTTT
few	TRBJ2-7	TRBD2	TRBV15	CATSRGLETGEQYF	TGTGCCACCAGCCGCGGACTAGAAACGGGCGAGCAGTACTTC
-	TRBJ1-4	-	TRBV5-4	CASSYNSGLREKLFF	TGTGCCAGCAGCTACAACAGTGGGCTACGGGAAAAACTGTTTTTT
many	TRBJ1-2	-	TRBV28	CASSLQGPYGYTF	TGTGCCAGCAGCCTACAGGGACCCTATGGCTACACCTTC
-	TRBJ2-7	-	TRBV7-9	CASSPEGRYEQYF	TGTGCCAGCAGCCCCGAGGGGCGATACGAGCAGTACTTC
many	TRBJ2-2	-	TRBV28	CASSLIGYTGELFF	TGTGCCAGCAGTTTAATTGGGTACACCGGGGAGCTGTTTTTT
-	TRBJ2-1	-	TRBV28	CASSLGQGGNEQFF	TGTGCCAGCAGTTTGGGGCAGGGTGGAAATGAGCAGTTCTTC
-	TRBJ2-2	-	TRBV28	CASSLFGGDTGELFF	TGTGCCAGCAGTTTATTTGGAGGGGACACCGGGGAGCTGTTTTTT
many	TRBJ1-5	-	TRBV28	CASTPRGVQPQHF	TGTGCCAGCACCCCGAGGGGAGTTCAGCCCCAGCATTTT
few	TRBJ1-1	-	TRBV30	CAWSPQNTEAFF	TGTGCCTGGAGTCCTCAGAACACTGAAGCTTTCTTT